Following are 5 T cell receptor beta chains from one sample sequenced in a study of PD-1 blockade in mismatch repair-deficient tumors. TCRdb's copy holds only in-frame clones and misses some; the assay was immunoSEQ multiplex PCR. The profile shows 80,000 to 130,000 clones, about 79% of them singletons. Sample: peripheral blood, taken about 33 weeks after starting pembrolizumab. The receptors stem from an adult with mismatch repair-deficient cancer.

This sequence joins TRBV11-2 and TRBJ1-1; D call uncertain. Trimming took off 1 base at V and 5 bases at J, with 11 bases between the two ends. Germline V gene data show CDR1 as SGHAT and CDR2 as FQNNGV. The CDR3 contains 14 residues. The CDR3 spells CASSLGGLQTEAFF. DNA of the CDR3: TGTGCCAGCAGCTTAGGAGGTCTTCAGACTGAAGCTTTCTTT. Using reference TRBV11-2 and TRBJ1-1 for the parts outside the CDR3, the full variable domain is EAGVAQSPRYKIIEKRQSVAFWCNPISGHATLYWYQQILGQGPKLLIQFQNNGVVDDSQLPKDRFSAERLKGVDSTLKIQPAKLEDSAVYLCASSLGGLQTEAFFGQGTRLTVV.

The CDR3 loop is CASSLGEGYTF. The DNA for the CDR3 is TGTGCCAGCAGCTTAGGGGAGGGCTACACCTTC. The chain recombines TRBV5-6 with TRBJ1-2; the D gene is possibly TRBD1 (5 bases). CDR1 and CDR2 from the germline V gene are SGHDT and YYEEEE. There are 11 residues in the CDR3. V was clipped by 2 bases and J by 8 bases, with 7 bases between them.

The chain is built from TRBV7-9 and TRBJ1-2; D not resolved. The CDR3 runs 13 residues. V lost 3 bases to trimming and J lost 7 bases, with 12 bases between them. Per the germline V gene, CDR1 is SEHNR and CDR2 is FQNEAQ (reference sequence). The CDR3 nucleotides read TGTGCCAGCAGCTTCCCGGGAGGGTCTGGCTACACCTTC. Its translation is CASSFPGGSGYTF.

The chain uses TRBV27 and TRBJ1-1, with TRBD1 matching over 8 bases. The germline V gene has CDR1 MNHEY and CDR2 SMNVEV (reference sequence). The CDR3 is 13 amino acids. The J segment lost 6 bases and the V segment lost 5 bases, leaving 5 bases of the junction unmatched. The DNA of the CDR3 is TGTGCCAGCAGTCAGGGGGCTTTGGCTGAAGCTTTCTTT. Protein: CASSQGALAEAFF.

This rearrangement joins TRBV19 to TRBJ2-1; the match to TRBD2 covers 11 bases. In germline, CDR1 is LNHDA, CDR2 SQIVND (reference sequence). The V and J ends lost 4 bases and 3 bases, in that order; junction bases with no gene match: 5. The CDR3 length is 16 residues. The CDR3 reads CASSNLGTSGYNEQFF. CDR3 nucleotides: TGTGCCAGTAGTAACCTCGGGACTAGCGGCTACAATGAGCAGTTCTTC.